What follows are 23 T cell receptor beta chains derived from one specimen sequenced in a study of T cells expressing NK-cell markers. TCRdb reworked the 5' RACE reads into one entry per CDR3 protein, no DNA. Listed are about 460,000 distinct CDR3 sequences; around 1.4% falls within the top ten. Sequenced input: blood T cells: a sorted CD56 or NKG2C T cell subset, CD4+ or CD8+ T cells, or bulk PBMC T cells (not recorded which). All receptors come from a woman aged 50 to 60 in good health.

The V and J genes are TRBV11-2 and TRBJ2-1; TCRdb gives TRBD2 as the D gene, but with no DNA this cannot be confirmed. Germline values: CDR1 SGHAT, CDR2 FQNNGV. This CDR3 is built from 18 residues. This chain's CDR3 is CASSSGLAGGVSYNEQFF.

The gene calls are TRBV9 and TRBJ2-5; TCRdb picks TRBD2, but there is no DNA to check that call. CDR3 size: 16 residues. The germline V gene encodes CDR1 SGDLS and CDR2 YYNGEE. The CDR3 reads CASSVGDGGYQETQYF.

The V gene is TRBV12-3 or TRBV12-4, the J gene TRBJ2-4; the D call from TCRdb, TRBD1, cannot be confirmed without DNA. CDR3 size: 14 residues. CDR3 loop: CASRKQGSKNIQYF.

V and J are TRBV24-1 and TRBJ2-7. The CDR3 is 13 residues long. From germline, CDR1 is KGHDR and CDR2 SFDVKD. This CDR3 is CATSDSPSYEQYF.

The CDR3 sequence is CASSTRGMTNTEAFF. This chain connects TRBV2 to TRBJ1-1; TCRdb gives TRBD1 as the D gene, but with no DNA this cannot be confirmed. This CDR3 has 15 amino acids. The V gene's germline CDR1 is SNHLY and CDR2 FYNNEI.

The CDR3 loop reads CATSPGGSPQETQYF. The chain employs TRBV24-1 and TRBJ2-5; TCRdb designates TRBD1, a call that cannot be tested without DNA. Germline lookup yields CDR1 KGHDR and CDR2 SFDVKD. This CDR3 spans 15 amino acids.

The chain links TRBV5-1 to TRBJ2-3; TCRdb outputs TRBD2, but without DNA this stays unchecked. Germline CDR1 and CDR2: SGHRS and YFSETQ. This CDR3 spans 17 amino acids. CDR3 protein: CASSLAVSGFGSDTQYF.

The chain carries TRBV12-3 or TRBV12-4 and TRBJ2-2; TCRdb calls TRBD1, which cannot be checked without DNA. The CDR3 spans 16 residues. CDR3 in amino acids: CASSLEQGAGIGELFF.

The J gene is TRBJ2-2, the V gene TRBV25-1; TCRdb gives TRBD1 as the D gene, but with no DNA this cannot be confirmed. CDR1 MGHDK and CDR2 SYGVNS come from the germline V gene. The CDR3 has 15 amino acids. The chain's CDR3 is CASSEFRTGTGELFF.

CDR3 in amino acids: CASSLASALSSYNEQFF. The chain uses TRBV7-8 and TRBJ2-1. CDR3 length equals 17 residues. The germline gives CDR1 SGHVS, CDR2 FQNEAQ.

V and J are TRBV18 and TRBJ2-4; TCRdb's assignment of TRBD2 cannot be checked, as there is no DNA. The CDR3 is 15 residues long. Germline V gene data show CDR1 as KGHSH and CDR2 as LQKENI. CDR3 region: CASSPMLVTKNIQYF.

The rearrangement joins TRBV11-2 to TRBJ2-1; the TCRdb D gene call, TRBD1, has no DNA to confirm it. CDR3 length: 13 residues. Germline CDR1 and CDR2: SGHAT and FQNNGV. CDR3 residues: CASNHRGYNEQFF.

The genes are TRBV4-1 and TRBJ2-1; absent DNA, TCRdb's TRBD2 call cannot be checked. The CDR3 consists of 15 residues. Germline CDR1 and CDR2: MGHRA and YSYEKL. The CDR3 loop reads CASSRPGLGINEQFF.

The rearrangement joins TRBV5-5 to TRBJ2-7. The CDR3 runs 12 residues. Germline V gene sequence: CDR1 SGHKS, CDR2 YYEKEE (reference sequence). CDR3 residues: CASSSIQYEQYF.

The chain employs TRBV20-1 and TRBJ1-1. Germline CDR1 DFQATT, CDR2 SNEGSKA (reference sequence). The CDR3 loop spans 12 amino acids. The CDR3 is CSAGLGPTEAFF.

The CDR3 sequence is CASSLRDSRLAGQFF. The chain uses TRBV7-9 and TRBJ2-1; there is no DNA to check the TCRdb D call of TRBD2. Germline loops: CDR1 SEHNR, CDR2 FQNEAQ (reference sequence). The length of the CDR3 is 15 residues.

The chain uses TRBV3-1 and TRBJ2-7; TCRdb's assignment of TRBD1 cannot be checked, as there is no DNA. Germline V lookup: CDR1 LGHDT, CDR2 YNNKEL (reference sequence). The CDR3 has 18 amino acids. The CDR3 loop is CASSQDLRGRGASYEQYF.

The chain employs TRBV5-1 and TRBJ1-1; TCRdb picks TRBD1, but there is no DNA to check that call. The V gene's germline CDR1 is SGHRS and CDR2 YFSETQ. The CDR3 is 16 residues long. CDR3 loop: CASSLGTGVTGTEAFF.

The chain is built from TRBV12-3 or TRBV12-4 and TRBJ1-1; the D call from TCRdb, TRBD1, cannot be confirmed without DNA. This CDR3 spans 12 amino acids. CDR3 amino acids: CASDRDRTEAFF.

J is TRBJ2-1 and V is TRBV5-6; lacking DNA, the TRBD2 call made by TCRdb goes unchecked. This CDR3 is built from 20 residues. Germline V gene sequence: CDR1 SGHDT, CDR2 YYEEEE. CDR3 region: CASSLALGLTGAGGYNEQFF. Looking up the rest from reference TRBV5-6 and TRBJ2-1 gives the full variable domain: DAGVTQSPTHLIKTRGQQVTLRCSPKSGHDTVSWYQQALGQGPQFIFQYYEEEERQRGNFPDRFSGHQFPNYSSELNVNALLLGDSALYLCASSLALGLTGAGGYNEQFFGPGTRLTVL.

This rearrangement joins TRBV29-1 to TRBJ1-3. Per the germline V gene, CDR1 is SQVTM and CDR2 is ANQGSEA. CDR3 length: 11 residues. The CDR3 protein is CSAGSRNTIYF.

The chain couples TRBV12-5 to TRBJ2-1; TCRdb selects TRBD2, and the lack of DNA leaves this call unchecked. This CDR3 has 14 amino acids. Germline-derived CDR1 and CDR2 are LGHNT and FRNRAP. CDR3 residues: CASGLLAGVNEQFF.

The CDR3 spells CASSPGLGANTGELFF. This chain uses TRBV7-3 with TRBJ2-2; the TCRdb call, TRBD2, lacks DNA for checking. The CDR3 has 16 residues. Germline CDR1 reads SGHTA; CDR2 reads FQGTGA.